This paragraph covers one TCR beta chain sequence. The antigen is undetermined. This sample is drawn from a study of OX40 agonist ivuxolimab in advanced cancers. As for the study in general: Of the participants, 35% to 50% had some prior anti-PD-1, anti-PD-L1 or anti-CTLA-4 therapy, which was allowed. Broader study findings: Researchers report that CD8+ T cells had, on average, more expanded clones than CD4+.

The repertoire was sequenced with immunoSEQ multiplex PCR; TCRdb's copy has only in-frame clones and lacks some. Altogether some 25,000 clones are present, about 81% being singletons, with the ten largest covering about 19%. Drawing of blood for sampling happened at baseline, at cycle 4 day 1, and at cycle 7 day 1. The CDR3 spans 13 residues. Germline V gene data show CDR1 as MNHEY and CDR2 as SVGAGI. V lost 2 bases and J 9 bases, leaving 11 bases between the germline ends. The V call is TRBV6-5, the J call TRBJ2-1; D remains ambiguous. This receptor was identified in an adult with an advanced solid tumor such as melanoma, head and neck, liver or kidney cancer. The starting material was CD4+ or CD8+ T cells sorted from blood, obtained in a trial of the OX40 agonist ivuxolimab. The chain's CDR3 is CASSYIGGGEQFF. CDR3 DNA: TGTGCCAGCAGTTACATCGGTGGTGGTGAGCAGTTCTTC.